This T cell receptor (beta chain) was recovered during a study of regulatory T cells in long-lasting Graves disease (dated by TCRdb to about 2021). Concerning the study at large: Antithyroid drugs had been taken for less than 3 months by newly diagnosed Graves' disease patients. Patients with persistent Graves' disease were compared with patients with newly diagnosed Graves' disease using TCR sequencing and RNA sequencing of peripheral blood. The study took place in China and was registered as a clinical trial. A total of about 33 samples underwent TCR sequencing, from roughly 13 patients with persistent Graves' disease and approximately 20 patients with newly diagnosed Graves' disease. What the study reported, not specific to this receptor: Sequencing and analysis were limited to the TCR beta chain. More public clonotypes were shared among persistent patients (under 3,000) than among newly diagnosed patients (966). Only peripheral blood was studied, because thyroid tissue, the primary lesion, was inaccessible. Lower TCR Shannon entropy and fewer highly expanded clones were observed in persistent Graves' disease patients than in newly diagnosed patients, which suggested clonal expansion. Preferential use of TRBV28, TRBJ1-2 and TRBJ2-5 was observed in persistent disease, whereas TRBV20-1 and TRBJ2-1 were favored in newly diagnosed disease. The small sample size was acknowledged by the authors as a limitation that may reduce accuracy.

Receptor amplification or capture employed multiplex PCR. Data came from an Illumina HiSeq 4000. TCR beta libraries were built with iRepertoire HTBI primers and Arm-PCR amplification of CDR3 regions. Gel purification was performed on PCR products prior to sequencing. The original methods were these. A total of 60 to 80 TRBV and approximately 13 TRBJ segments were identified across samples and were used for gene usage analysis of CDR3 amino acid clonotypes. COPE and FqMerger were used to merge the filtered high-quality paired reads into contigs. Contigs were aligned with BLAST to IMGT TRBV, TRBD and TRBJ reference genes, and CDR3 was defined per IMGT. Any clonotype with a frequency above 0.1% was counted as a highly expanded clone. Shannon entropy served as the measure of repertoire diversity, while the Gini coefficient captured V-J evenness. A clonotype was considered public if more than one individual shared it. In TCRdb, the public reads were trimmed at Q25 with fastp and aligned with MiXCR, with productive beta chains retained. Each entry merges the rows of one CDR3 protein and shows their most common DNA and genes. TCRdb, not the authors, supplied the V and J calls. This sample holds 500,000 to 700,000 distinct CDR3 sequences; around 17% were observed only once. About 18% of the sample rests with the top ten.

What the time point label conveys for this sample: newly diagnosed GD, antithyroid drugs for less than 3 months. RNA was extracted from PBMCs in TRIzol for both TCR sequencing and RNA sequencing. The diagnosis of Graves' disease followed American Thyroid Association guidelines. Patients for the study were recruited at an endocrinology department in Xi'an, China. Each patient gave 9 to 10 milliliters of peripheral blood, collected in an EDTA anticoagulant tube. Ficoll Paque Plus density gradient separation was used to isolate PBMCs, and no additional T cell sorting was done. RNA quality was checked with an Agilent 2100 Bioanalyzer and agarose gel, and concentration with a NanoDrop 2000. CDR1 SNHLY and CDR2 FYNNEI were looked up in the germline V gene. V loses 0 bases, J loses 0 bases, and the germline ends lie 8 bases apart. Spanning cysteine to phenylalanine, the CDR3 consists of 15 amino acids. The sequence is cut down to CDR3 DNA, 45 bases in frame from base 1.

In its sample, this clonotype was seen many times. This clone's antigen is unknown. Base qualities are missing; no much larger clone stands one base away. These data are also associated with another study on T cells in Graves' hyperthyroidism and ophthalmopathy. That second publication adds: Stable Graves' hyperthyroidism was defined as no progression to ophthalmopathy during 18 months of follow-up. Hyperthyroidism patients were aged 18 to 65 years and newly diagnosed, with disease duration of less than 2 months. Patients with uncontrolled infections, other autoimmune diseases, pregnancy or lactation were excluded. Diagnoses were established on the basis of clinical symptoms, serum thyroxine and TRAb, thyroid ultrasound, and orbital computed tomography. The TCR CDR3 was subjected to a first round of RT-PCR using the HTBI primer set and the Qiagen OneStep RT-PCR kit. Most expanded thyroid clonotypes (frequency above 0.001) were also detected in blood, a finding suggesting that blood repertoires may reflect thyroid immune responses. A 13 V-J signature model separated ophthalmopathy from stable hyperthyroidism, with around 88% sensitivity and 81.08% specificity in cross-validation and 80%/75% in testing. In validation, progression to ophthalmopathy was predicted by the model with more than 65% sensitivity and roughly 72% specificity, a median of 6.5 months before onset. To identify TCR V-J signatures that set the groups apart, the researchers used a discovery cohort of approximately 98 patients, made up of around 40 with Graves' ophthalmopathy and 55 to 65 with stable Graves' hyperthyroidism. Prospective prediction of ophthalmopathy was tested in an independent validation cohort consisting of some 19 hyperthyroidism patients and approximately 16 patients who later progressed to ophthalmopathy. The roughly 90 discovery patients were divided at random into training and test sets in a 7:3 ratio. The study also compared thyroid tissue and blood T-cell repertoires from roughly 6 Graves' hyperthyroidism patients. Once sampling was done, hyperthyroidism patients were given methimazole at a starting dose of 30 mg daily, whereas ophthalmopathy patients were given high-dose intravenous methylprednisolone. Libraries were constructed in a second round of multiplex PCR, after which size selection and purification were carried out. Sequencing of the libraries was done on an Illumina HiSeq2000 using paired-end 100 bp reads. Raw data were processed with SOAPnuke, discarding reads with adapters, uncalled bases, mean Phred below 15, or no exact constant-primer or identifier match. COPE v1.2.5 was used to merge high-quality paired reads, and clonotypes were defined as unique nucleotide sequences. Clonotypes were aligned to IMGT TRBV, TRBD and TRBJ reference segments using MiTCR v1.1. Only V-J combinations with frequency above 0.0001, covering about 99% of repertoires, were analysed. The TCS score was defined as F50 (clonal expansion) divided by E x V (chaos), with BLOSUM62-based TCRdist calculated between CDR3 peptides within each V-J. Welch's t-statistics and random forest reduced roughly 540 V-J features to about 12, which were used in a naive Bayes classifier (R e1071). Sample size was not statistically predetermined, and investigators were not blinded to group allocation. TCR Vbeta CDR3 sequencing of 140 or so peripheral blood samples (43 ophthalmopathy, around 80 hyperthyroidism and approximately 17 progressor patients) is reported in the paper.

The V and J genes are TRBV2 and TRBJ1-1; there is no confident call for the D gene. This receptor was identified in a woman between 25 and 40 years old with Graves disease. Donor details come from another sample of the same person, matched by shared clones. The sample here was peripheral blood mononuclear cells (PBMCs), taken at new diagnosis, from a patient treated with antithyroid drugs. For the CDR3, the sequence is CASSEAWTMNTEAFF. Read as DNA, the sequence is TGTGCCAGCAGTGAAGCGTGGACCATGAACACTGAAGCTTTCTTT.